These 6 T cell receptor beta chains were sequenced from one sample in a study of CD8+CD57+ T cells in acquired aplastic anemia. Selection for sequencing was limited to patients who had shown CD8+CD57+ cell expansion by flow cytometry. For CDR3 and TCR beta VDJ profiling, genomic DNA was the template used. TCRdb recomputed calls from the reads with MiXCR, one row per CDR3 protein. The sample records about 200,000 distinct CDR3 sequences, roughly 53% being singletons. Sequencing was carried out using sorted CD4+, CD8+, or CD8+CD57+ T cells (not recorded which) from PBMCs. These receptors were obtained from a human donor with aplastic anemia.

This clonotype appeared many times. The rearrangement links TRBV28 to TRBJ2-5; no clear D gene. Between the trimmed V and J ends, which lost 5 bases and 0 bases, there was a span of 4 bases. CDR3 size: 12 residues. Germline V CDR1 and CDR2: MDHEN, SYDVKM. The CDR3 reads CASSEYQETQYF. The CDR3 DNA is TGTGCCAGCAGTGAGTACCAAGAGACCCAGTACTTC.

About this clonotype itself: A read error may explain this, as a much larger clone is one base away. The chain uses TRBV7-9 and TRBJ2-2; unclear D gene. V was pared by 3 bases and J by 3 bases, with 5 bases between. The CDR3 spans 13 residues. Germline loops: CDR1 SEHNR, CDR2 FQNEAQ (reference sequence). The CDR3 region has the DNA TGTGCCAGCAGCTTCCGGGACACCGGGGAGCTGTTTTTT. Amino acid sequence: CASSFRDTGELFF.

The rearrangement uses TRBV10-3 and TRBJ2-1; 9 nucleotides match TRBD2. The V and J ends lost 0 bases and 5 bases, in that order; junction bases with no gene match: 5. There are 16 residues in the CDR3. Germline CDR1 reads ENHRY; CDR2 reads SYGVKD. In nucleotides, the CDR3 is TGTGCCATCAGTGAGTCGGGGACTAGCCTAGACAATGAGCAGTTCTTC. Its protein product is CAISESGTSLDNEQFF.

The chain has TRBV20-1 and TRBJ2-7; D call uncertain. Looked up from germline, CDR1 is DFQATT and CDR2 is SNEGSKA (reference sequence). V lost 1 base, J lost 3 bases, and 16 bases lay in between. The CDR3 extends over 15 amino acids. CDR3 region: CSARGPLLGDYEQYF. In nucleotides, the CDR3 is TGCAGTGCTAGAGGGCCACTGTTAGGTGACTACGAGCAGTACTTC.

This clonotype was seen a few times. It may be a read error: a sequence one base away is much more abundant. The chain recombines TRBV5-4 with TRBJ2-7; TRBD1 matches at 9 bases. The CDR3 extends over 15 amino acids. V trimming: 3 bases; J trimming: 9 bases; junction bases outside the gene matches: 13. Germline assignment: CDR1 SGHNT and CDR2 YYREEE (reference sequence). CDR3 residues: CASSWGDRDPHGQYF. The CDR3 region has the DNA TGTGCCAGCAGCTGGGGGGACAGGGACCCTCACGGGCAGTACTTC.

The rearrangement uses TRBV9 and TRBJ2-7; 11 nucleotides line up with TRBD2. The trim removed 3 bases at V and 1 base at J, leaving 9 bases unmatched. Looked up from germline, CDR1 is SGDLS and CDR2 is YYNGEE. The length of the CDR3 is 17 residues. DNA for the CDR3: TGTGCCAGCAGCGCCGCTACTAGCGGGGGCCTATCCTACGAGCAGTACTTC. It codes for CASSAATSGGLSYEQYF.